The clone carrying this T cell receptor (beta chain) has just a few counts. This entry belongs to a study of patients and donors after allogeneic stem cell transplantation. In TCRdb, the RT-PCR reads were re-called with MiXCR into one record per CDR3 protein. The table has over 200,000 distinct CDR3 sequences, around 40% seen once. V was clipped by 1 base and J by 7 bases, with 11 bases between them. Germline CDR1 is LGHNA and CDR2 is YSLEER. The CDR3 covers 15 residues. The sequence was collected from a human donor who was either an allogeneic HSCT recipient or a stem cell or donor lymphocyte infusion donor (not recorded which). It is not recorded whose cells these are; they may come from a transplant donor. Sequenced: blood, either unsorted or a sorted T cell fraction (not recorded which). V and J are TRBV4-3 and TRBJ1-6; D might be TRBD1 (5 bases). The CDR3 DNA sequence: TGCGCCAGCAGCCAAGCCTCCCAGGGAAATTCACCCCTCCACTTT. Translation gives CASSQASQGNSPLHF.